The next 32 T cell receptor beta chains were all read from a single sample in a study of blood T cells in healthy people across ages (dated by TCRdb to between 2015 and 2017). Libraries were built with 5' RACE. Sequenced on an Illumina HiSeq 2500. The second PCR ran for about 7 to 11 cycles and used a J-beta primer mix along with a sample-barcoded 5' primer. Using fastp trimming at Q25 and MiXCR clonotype assembly, TCRdb reanalyzed the public sequencing data and kept in-frame beta chains. Identical CDR3 proteins give one entry, which carries the most common genes and DNA. This sample has some 1.7 million distinct CDR3 sequences in its table, and 28% of those were observed once. Of the sample, roughly 8% falls within the top ten clones. The specimen was blood. These receptors all come from a woman aged 25 to 39 in good health.

The DNA of the CDR3 is TGTGCCAGCAGCGCGGGACAGGGGCCTAATACGCAGTATTTT. Its translation: CASSAGQGPNTQYF. This chain uses TRBV5-4 with TRBJ2-3; 10 nucleotides agree with TRBD1. The V and J ends lost 4 bases and 7 bases, in that order; junction bases with no gene match: 6. CDR1 is SGHNT and CDR2 is YYREEE in the germline V gene (reference sequence). This CDR3 comprises 14 residues. The full variable domain, completed using reference TRBV5-4 and TRBJ2-3, is ETGVTQSPTHLIKTRGQQVTLRCSSQSGHNTVSWYQQALGQGPQFIFQYYREEENGRGNFPPRFSGLQFPNYSSELNVNALELDDSALYLCASSAGQGPNTQYFGPGTRLTVL.

This clonotype appeared many times. The chain joins TRBV18 to TRBJ2-7; 10 nucleotides match TRBD1. V lost 6 bases to trimming and J lost 3 bases; unmatched junction nucleotides: 5. The CDR3 spans 14 residues. Germline loops: CDR1 KGHSH, CDR2 LQKENI. DNA for the CDR3: TGTGCCAGCTCGACCGGGACAGGGGTCTACGAGCAGTACTTC. This translates into CASSTGTGVYEQYF.

The CDR3 here is CSAKLRGGEKLFF. DNA of the CDR3: TGCAGTGCTAAGTTGCGGGGCGGGGAAAAACTGTTTTTT. This chain uses TRBV20-1 with TRBJ1-4, with D perhaps matching TRBD1 (5 bases). V lost 4 bases, J lost 8 bases, and 14 bases lay in between. The CDR3 totals 13 residues. The V gene's germline CDR1 is DFQATT and CDR2 SNEGSKA (reference sequence).

The chain is built from TRBV27 and TRBJ2-3; 7 bases are a match to TRBD2. Trimming took 10 bases from V and 1 from J; bases not matched to a gene: 11. The CDR3 runs 15 residues. Germline CDR1 is MNHEY and CDR2 is SMNVEV (reference sequence). The chain's CDR3 is CATKKVRGGTDTQYF. In nucleotides, the CDR3 is TGTGCCACTAAAAAGGTTCGGGGGGGCACAGATACGCAGTATTTT.

This clonotype was found a few times. This chain links TRBV12-5 with TRBJ2-1; tentative D call: TRBD1 (6 bases). Germline V lookup: CDR1 LGHNT, CDR2 FRNRAP. The V end lost 7 bases, the J end lost 9 bases, and 16 bases lay between the germline ends. The CDR3 runs 13 residues. The CDR3 DNA sequence: TGTGCTAGTGACCACAGGGAAAGTAGTGAGCAGTTCTTC. Amino acids: CASDHRESSEQFF.

The chain joins TRBV12-3 or TRBV12-4 to TRBJ1-4, with D hard to call. V dropped 5 bases and J dropped 6 bases, with 16 bases sitting between them. This CDR3 comprises 15 residues. CDR3 loop: CASSPSGDRDEKLFF. In nucleotides, the CDR3 is TGTGCCAGCAGTCCAAGCGGGGATAGGGATGAAAAACTGTTTTTT.

The V call is TRBV4-3, the J call TRBJ2-1; TRBD2 agrees at 9 bases. V trimming: 1 base; J trimming: 5 bases; junction bases outside the gene matches: 9. The CDR3 length is 17 residues. Germline V gene lookup returns CDR1 LGHNA and CDR2 YSLEER. The CDR3 nucleotides read TGCGCCAGCAGCCAAGTCGGCCTAGCGGGAATCAACAATGAGCAGTTCTTC. This encodes CASSQVGLAGINNEQFF.

The chain has TRBV9 and TRBJ2-1; 9 bases match TRBD2. Judging by the DNA end, TRBJ2-7 fits better; the J call may be wrong. The CDR3 length is 15 residues. Germline CDR1 SGDLS, CDR2 YYNGEE. The CDR3 coding sequence is TGTGCCAGCAGCGTAGACGGGCGGGGGGGAGTAGAGCAGTACTTC. This sequence encodes CASSVDGRGGVEQYF.

This clonotype was counted between two and nine times. The chain links TRBV12-3 or TRBV12-4 to TRBJ2-1; TRBD2 aligns across 11 bases. This CDR3 spans 15 amino acids. V trimming: 8 bases; J trimming: 7 bases; junction bases outside the gene matches: 10. The CDR3 sequence: CASVFSGGAENEQFF. CDR3 DNA sequence: TGTGCCAGCGTATTTAGCGGGGGGGCAGAAAATGAGCAGTTCTTC.

This clonotype was counted ten times or more. This rearrangement joins TRBV7-2 to TRBJ2-7; TRBD1 matches 7 bases. Germline assignment: CDR1 SGHTA and CDR2 FQGNSA. There are 13 residues in the CDR3. The ends lost 5 bases at V and 4 bases at J; junction bases unmatched: 5. The CDR3 here is CASSDWTGYEQYF. In nucleotides, the CDR3 is TGTGCCAGCAGCGACTGGACAGGATACGAGCAGTACTTC.

A few counts support this clonotype. V is TRBV6-5 and J is TRBJ1-2, with 8 bases lining up with TRBD1. CDR1 is MNHEY, CDR2 SVGAGI, per germline. This CDR3 has 14 residues. The V and J ends lost 6 bases and 3 bases, in that order; junction bases with no gene match: 6. The CDR3 region is CASRLQGAYYGYTF. The CDR3 bases are TGTGCCAGCAGACTCCAGGGGGCCTACTATGGCTACACCTTC.

The V and J genes are TRBV2 and TRBJ2-4; 9 positions match TRBD2. The J call may be faulty, since TRBJ2-5 better matches the DNA end. This CDR3 spans 14 amino acids. CDR1 is SNHLY and CDR2 is FYNNEI in the germline V gene. For the CDR3, the DNA is TGTGCCAGCAGTGAGCGGGAGGGTCGCAAGACCCAGTACTTC. Translation gives CASSEREGRKTQYF.

In its sample, this clonotype was seen a few times. The chain links TRBV20-1 to TRBJ2-1, with TRBD2 matching over 8 bases. This CDR3 has 16 amino acids. Germline assignment: CDR1 DFQATT and CDR2 SNEGSKA (reference sequence). J gave up 3 bases and V 1 base, and 8 bases lay outside the gene matches. This chain's CDR3 is CSARVRGGANYNEQFF. The CDR3 region has the DNA TGCAGTGCTAGAGTTCGGGGGGGGGCTAACTACAATGAGCAGTTCTTC.

The chain uses TRBV30 and TRBJ1-5; possibly TRBD1 for D (6 bases). This CDR3 contains 15 residues. CDR1 GTSNPN and CDR2 SVGIG come from the germline V gene (reference sequence). V lost 2 bases and J 5 bases, leaving 16 bases between the germline ends. The CDR3 is CAWSRQGYFDQPQHF. The DNA for the CDR3 is TGTGCCTGGAGTAGGCAGGGGTACTTCGATCAGCCCCAGCATTTT. The full variable domain, rest sourced from reference TRBV30 and TRBJ1-5, is SQTIHQWPATLVQPVGSPLSLECTVEGTSNPNLYWYRQAAGRGLQLLFYSVGIGQISSEVPQNLSASRPQDRQFILSSKKLLLSDSGFYLCAWSRQGYFDQPQHFGDGTRLSIL.

This chain uses TRBV5-5 with TRBJ2-1; 9 bases are a match to TRBD2. Per germline, CDR1 SGHKS and CDR2 YYEKEE (reference sequence). The CDR3 length is 15 residues. Unmatched junction bases numbered 4, after V lost 1 base and J lost 5 bases. CDR3 sequence: CASSLLQRGDNEQFF. CDR3 bases: TGTGCCAGCAGCTTGTTACAGCGGGGGGACAATGAGCAGTTCTTC.

Points on this clonotype: A much larger clone differs from this one at a single base, so this may be a read error. The rearrangement uses TRBV20-1 and TRBJ2-1; 7 bases line up with TRBD2. The length of the CDR3 is 15 residues. The V segment lost 3 bases and the J segment 3 bases; nucleotides outside the gene matches: 8. Per germline, CDR1 DFQATT and CDR2 SNEGSKA (reference sequence). The CDR3 bases are TGCAGTGCTAGCGAGACTGGCGGGGGCTACAATGAGCAGTTCTTC. Protein sequence: CSASETGGGYNEQFF.

This clonotype was found many times. The V call is TRBV27, the J call TRBJ1-2; 12 bases fit TRBD1. The CDR3 loop spans 16 amino acids. Unmatched junction bases numbered 16, after V lost 6 bases and J lost 11 bases. CDR1 MNHEY and CDR2 SMNVEV come from the germline V gene (reference sequence). The CDR3 DNA follows: TGTGCCAGCAGCCCATCCGCGGGACAGGGGGCTCTAAGATACACCTTC. It codes for CASSPSAGQGALRYTF.

V usage is TRBV11-2 and J usage is TRBJ2-7; the D gene is possibly TRBD1 (5 bases). Germline CDR1 and CDR2: SGHAT and FQNNGV. The CDR3 loop spans 14 amino acids. Trimming pared 5 bases from V and 0 bases from J, leaving 11 bases between. The CDR3: CASSATVSSYEQYF. The CDR3 region has the DNA TGTGCCAGCAGCGCGACAGTGAGCTCCTACGAGCAGTACTTC.

The V and J genes are TRBV10-3 and TRBJ2-7; D is unclear. V shed 2 bases and J shed 5 bases, with 10 bases lying between them. The CDR3 has 13 residues. Germline V CDR1 and CDR2: ENHRY, SYGVKD. The CDR3 DNA sequence: TGTGCCATCAGTGAGGGTTACTTCGACGAGCAGTACTTC. It codes for CAISEGYFDEQYF.

This chain connects TRBV4-3 to TRBJ2-5; perhaps D is TRBD1 or TRBD2 (5 bases each). Germline values: CDR1 LGHNA, CDR2 YSLEER. V dropped 0 bases and J dropped 9 bases, with 20 bases sitting between them. The length of the CDR3 is 16 residues. CDR3 in amino acids: CASSQEPGTLLGAQYF. The CDR3 DNA sequence: TGCGCCAGCAGCCAAGAGCCCGGGACCCTCCTGGGGGCCCAGTACTTC.

This clonotype showed up just a few times. CDR3 region: CASRPLLAAKQFF. The DNA for the CDR3 is TGTGCCAGTCGACCCCTACTAGCGGCCAAACAGTTCTTC. The chain carries TRBV6-5 and TRBJ2-1; 8 positions agree with TRBD2. With 9 bases clipped from V and 13 bases from J, the junction kept 14 bases outside the gene matches. CDR1 and CDR2 (germline): MNHEY, SVGAGI. The length of the CDR3 is 13 residues.

Ten or more counts support this clonotype. The rearrangement uses TRBV7-6 and TRBJ2-3; TRBD2 matches at 14 bases. The CDR3 has 15 amino acids. From germline, CDR1 is SGHVS and CDR2 FNYEAQ. Germline trimming cut 5 bases from V and 6 bases from J; bases unmatched to any gene: 4. Here the CDR3 DNA reads TGTGCCAGCAGCCCGAGGACTAGCGGGGGGGATACGCAGTATTTT. Its protein is CASSPRTSGGDTQYF.

The V gene is TRBV6-1, the J gene TRBJ2-3; D gene unclear. The germline V gene has CDR1 MNHNS and CDR2 SASEGT. V was cut by 3 bases and J by 2 bases, with 6 bases left in between. The CDR3 runs to 13 residues. DNA for the CDR3: TGTGCCAGCAGTGATCTCTACACAGATACGCAGTATTTT. This translates into CASSDLYTDTQYF.

This clonotype was seen only a few times. The chain has TRBV12-3 or TRBV12-4 and TRBJ2-2, with TRBD2 matching 7 bases. The CDR3 is 15 residues long. V lost 6 bases and J lost 0; bases outside the gene matches: 4. This CDR3 reads CASSFSGTNTGELFF. CDR3 DNA sequence: TGTGCCAGCAGCTTCAGCGGGACGAACACCGGGGAGCTGTTTTTT.

Remarks on this clonotype: Mismatch with germline at one junction end may stem from a read error. For the CDR3, the DNA is TGTGCCGCCAGTGACCCCAGGACTAGCGGGAGCTTCGATGAGCAGTTCTTC. This gives the protein CAASDPRTSGSFDEQFF. V is TRBV24-1 and J is TRBJ2-1; 13 nucleotides line up with TRBD2. Germline CDR1 reads KGHDR; CDR2 reads SFDVKD. The CDR3 consists of 17 residues.

V usage is TRBV5-5 and J usage is TRBJ1-1; 9 bases line up with TRBD1. This CDR3 is 15 amino acids long. The junction had 10 bases not matched to a gene; V was cut back by 5 bases and J by 5 bases. Looked up from germline, CDR1 is SGHKS and CDR2 is YYEKEE (reference sequence). The CDR3: CASRNTGTGRTEAFF. The CDR3 bases are TGTGCCAGCAGGAACACCGGGACAGGGCGGACTGAAGCTTTCTTT.

This chain joins TRBV12-3 or TRBV12-4 and TRBJ1-3, with 8 nucleotides matching TRBD1. V was pared by 2 bases and J by 7 bases, with 7 bases of the junction left unmatched. This CDR3 is 15 amino acids long. The CDR3 DNA reads TGTGCCAGCAGTTTATTGAACAGGGGGACTAACACCATATATTTT. Protein product: CASSLLNRGTNTIYF.

CDR3 protein: CASSFKGSSYEQYF. CDR3 sequence (DNA): TGCGCCAGCAGCTTTAAGGGGAGCTCCTACGAGCAGTACTTC. This chain connects TRBV5-1 to TRBJ2-5, with D perhaps TRBD1 or TRBD2 (5 bases each). The J call may not be correct, given that the DNA end is closer to TRBJ2-7. Looked up from germline, CDR1 is SGHRS and CDR2 is YFSETQ. There are 14 residues in the CDR3.

This sequence joins TRBV28 and TRBJ1-5; weak D call: TRBD1 (6 bases). Looked up from germline, CDR1 is MDHEN and CDR2 is SYDVKM. This CDR3 contains 11 residues. Trimming left V 10 bases short and J 7 bases short, with 11 bases between. CDR3 nucleotide sequence: TGTGCCACCCGGGGGGCCCAGCCCCAGCATTTT. It translates to CATRGAQPQHF.

The chain is built from TRBV18 and TRBJ2-3; D could derive from TRBD1 or TRBD2 (5 bases each). Germline CDR1 is KGHSH and CDR2 is LQKENI. The CDR3 is 15 residues long. The germline V and J ends were trimmed by 8 bases and 2 bases, with 17 bases remaining between them. CDR3 in amino acids: CASGPGRTYTDTQYF. Here the CDR3 DNA reads TGTGCCAGCGGGCCGGGACGGACCTACACAGATACGCAGTATTTT. The whole variable domain, remainder taken from reference TRBV18 and TRBJ2-3, is NAGVMQNPRHLVRRRGQEARLRCSPMKGHSHVYWYRQLPEEGLKFMVYLQKENIIDESGMPKERFSAEFPKEGPSILRIQQVVRGDSAAYFCASGPGRTYTDTQYFGPGTRLTVL.

This clonotype was observed many times. The chain has TRBV10-3 and TRBJ2-7; TRBD1 is a possible D gene (6 bases). The CDR3 is 16 residues long. Germline assignment: CDR1 ENHRY and CDR2 SYGVKD. The V end lost 0 bases, the J end lost 5 bases, and 17 bases lay between the germline ends. Here the CDR3 reads CAISESSQGIGNEQYF. CDR3 coding DNA: TGTGCCATCAGTGAGTCAAGCCAGGGGATCGGTAACGAGCAGTACTTC.

The table lists this clonotype with a few counts. This sequence joins TRBV12-3 or TRBV12-4 and TRBJ1-2; the D gene is possibly TRBD1 (5 bases). With 3 bases removed from V and 8 bases from J, the gap between germline ends came to 19 bases. This CDR3 is 15 amino acids long. In DNA form, the CDR3 reads TGTGCCAGCAGTTTCGGGGACGCCTACAAGATGGGCTACACCTTC. Its translation: CASSFGDAYKMGYTF.